A single sample is the source of the 8 T cell receptor beta chains below, sequenced in a study of blood T cell repertoires in COVID-19. Libraries were prepared by immunoSEQ multiplex PCR; TCRdb keeps only in-frame clonotypes and omits some of them. The sample contains 70,000 to 80,000 clones, approximately 83% of which appear only once. The sequenced sample was peripheral blood. Receptors were obtained from a human donor in a cohort sampled during active COVID-19.

This rearrangement joins TRBV9 to TRBJ1-1; 10 bases align to TRBD1. CDR1 SGDLS and CDR2 YYNGEE come from the germline V gene. CDR3 size: 18 residues. Losses at the gene ends were 3 bases for V and 4 bases for J; bases not matched to a gene: 15. Here the CDR3 reads CASSAYGTGAALGTEAFF. The CDR3 region has the DNA TGTGCCAGCAGCGCATATGGGACAGGGGCCGCCTTGGGCACTGAAGCTTTCTTT.

Comment on this clone: At one end, the junction sequence differs from germline, possibly due to a read error. The chain couples TRBV11-2 to TRBJ2-7; D is ambiguous. The CDR3 extends over 12 amino acids. Looked up from germline, CDR1 is SGHAT and CDR2 is FQNNGV. CDR3 nucleotides: TGTGCCAGCAGTTTAGGAGCCTACGAGCAGTACTTC. This codes for CASSLGAYEQYF.

A few counts support this clone. The J gene is TRBJ2-7, the V gene TRBV18, with 9 bases lining up with TRBD1. The germline CDR1 and CDR2 sequences are KGHSH and LQKENI. The V segment lost 6 bases and the J segment 2 bases; nucleotides outside the gene matches: 17. The CDR3 is 18 residues long. CDR3: CASSSQGAILPGPYEQYF. CDR3 in DNA: TGTGCCAGCTCGTCACAGGGGGCAATACTCCCGGGTCCCTACGAGCAGTACTTC.

The V and J genes are TRBV7-8 and TRBJ1-5, with no clear D. Germline V gene data show CDR1 as SGHVS and CDR2 as FQNEAQ. Trimming stripped 5 bases from V and 0 bases from J, with 5 bases between. CDR3 length: 13 residues. The CDR3 sequence is CASSPYSNQPQHF. CDR3 bases: TGTGCCAGCAGCCCGTATAGCAATCAGCCCCAGCATTTT.

In DNA, the CDR3 is TGTGCCAGCGGACAGACATTCACTGCTCACTATGGCTACACCTTC. Protein: CASGQTFTAHYGYTF. The genes are TRBV5-8 and TRBJ1-2; possible D gene TRBD1, 6 bases. Germline-derived CDR1 and CDR2 are SGHTS and YDEGEE. The CDR3 length is 15 residues. V lost 7 bases and J 3 bases, leaving 19 bases between the germline ends. Based on the CDR3 plus reference TRBV5-8 and TRBJ1-2, the full variable domain is EAGVTQSPTHLIKTRGQQATLRCSPISGHTSVYWYQQALGLGLQFLLWYDEGEERNRGNFPPRFSGRQFPNYSSELNVNALELEDSALYLCASGQTFTAHYGYTFGSGTRLTVV.

This chain links TRBV6-6 with TRBJ2-7; 9 positions match TRBD1. With V trimmed by 6 bases and J by 1 base, 4 bases remained unmatched. This CDR3 region has 14 residues. Germline CDR1 reads MNHNY; CDR2 reads SVGAGI (reference sequence). Here the CDR3 reads CASRGQGLSYEQYF. The CDR3 DNA reads as TGTGCCAGCAGAGGACAGGGGTTATCCTACGAGCAGTACTTC.

The rearrangement uses TRBV3-1 (or the pseudogene TRBV3-2) and TRBJ1-6; the D is unclear. Germline V gene lookup returns CDR1 LGHDT and CDR2 YNNKEL (reference sequence). The CDR3 covers 14 residues. Trimming took off 0 bases at V and 10 bases at J, with 10 bases between the two ends. The CDR3 region has the DNA TGTGCCAGCAGCCAAGAACTGACAAGATCACCCCTCCACTTT. Protein product: CASSQELTRSPLHF.

V gene TRBV6-5 combines with J gene TRBJ1-6; tentatively, D is TRBD1 (5 bases). Per germline, CDR1 MNHEY and CDR2 SVGAGI. V was shortened by 3 bases and J by 7 bases, with 10 bases between the two germline ends. The CDR3 is 14 amino acids. The CDR3 here is CASSYGQGNSPLHF. The CDR3 DNA follows: TGTGCCAGCAGTTATGGGCAGGGAAATTCACCCCTCCACTTT.